This is a list of T cell receptor beta chains from one sample in a study of Ad26.COV2.S vaccination and SARS-CoV-2 variants. The data were produced by immunoSEQ multiplex PCR, yet TCRdb's version contains in-frame clones alone and is incomplete. The data show around 400,000 clones, about four fifths seen once. The sequencing here drew on peripheral blood, taken in a trial of Ad26.COV2.S vaccine versus placebo. These receptor sequences come from a person aged 18-65 years who received the Ad26.COV2.S COVID-19 vaccine or a placebo. Both conserved end residues are part of each CDR3. The order of the fields is clone size, J gene, CDR3 length, D gene, V gene, CDR3 DNA, CDR3 protein. The D gene is left open where the match is weak. Size is omitted from some rows. Given values are once, few, many or a class for expanded clones.

NA | TRBJ2-1 | 10 | NA | TRBV20-1 | TGCAGTGCTGGCCTTCGGCAGCAGTTCTTC | CSAGLRQQFF
NA | TRBJ1-3 | 14 | NA | TRBV10-3 | TGTGCCATCCGAAATTTTTCCTCTGGAAACACCATATATTTT | CAIRNFSSGNTIYF
NA | TRBJ2-7 | 13 | NA | TRBV11-2 | TGTGCCAGCAGCGTCCGGCACCCCTACGAGCAGTACTTC | CASSVRHPYEQYF
NA | TRBJ2-7 | 15 | NA | TRBV14 | TGTGCCAGCAGCCAAGAGGTTGGAGGGGTGGACGAGCAGTACTTC | CASSQEVGGVDEQYF
NA | TRBJ2-4 | 18 | NA | TRBV14 | TGTGCCAGCAGCCAAGGCCCCGGGCGGGGAATAGCCAAAAACATTCAGTACTTC | CASSQGPGRGIAKNIQYF
NA | TRBJ2-3 | 12 | TRBD2 | TRBV12-3/TRBV12-4 | TGTGCCAGCAGCACTAGCGCAGATACGCAGTATTTT | CASSTSADTQYF
NA | TRBJ2-7 | 15 | NA | TRBV6-5 | TGTGCCAGCAGTTACTCGGTGTTTACTAGGTCCGAGCAGTACTTC | CASSYSVFTRSEQYF
NA | TRBJ1-5 | 13 | NA | TRBV5-1 | TGCGCCAGCAGCTTGGGGGAGAGTGGAGCCCAGCATTTT | CASSLGESGAQHF
NA | TRBJ2-4 | 14 | NA | TRBV6-8 | TGTGCCAGCAGTTTTCGGAGAGCCAAAAACATTCAGTACTTC | CASSFRRAKNIQYF
NA | TRBJ2-7 | 13 | NA | TRBV3-1/TRBV3-2 | TGTGCCAGCAGCATCAGGGGATCCTACGAGCAGTACTTC | CASSIRGSYEQYF
NA | TRBJ1-2 | 15 | TRBD1 | TRBV15 | TGTGCCACCAGCAGAGCCCCGGGACAGGGCTATGGCTACACCTTC | CATSRAPGQGYGYTF
NA | TRBJ2-1 | 17 | NA | TRBV19 | TGTGCCAGTAGTATAGATAAAGGCGGCAGGGCCTACAATGAGCAGTTCTTC | CASSIDKGGRAYNEQFF
NA | TRBJ2-4 | 19 | TRBD2 | TRBV11-2 | TGTGCCAGCAGCGCACTTGAGTGGGGACTACAGCTAGCCAAAAACATTCAGTACTTC | CASSALEWGLQLAKNIQYF
NA | TRBJ1-1 | 13 | NA | TRBV12-3/TRBV12-4 | TGTGCCAGCAGTTTGGGGCGAGGCACTGAAGCTTTCTTT | CASSLGRGTEAFF
once | TRBJ1-2 | 12 | NA | TRBV9 | TGTGCCAGCAGTGGCCCGACCTATGGCTACACCTTC | CASSGPTYGYTF
NA | TRBJ1-5 | 14 | NA | TRBV7-8 | TGTGCCAGCAGCCAACGTGTGAAAATCACGCCCCAGCATTTT | CASSQRVKITPQHF